The 5 T cell receptor beta chains reported below all come from one sample, sequenced in a study of blood T cell repertoires in COVID-19. TCRdb's table, derived via immunoSEQ multiplex PCR, lists solely in-frame clones and lacks some. Of under 200,000 clones in the sample, around 84% were seen once. Sequencing was done on a sample of peripheral blood. The receptors shown here come from a man aged 45-60 years with active or convalescent COVID-19.

The chain recombines TRBV7-2 with TRBJ1-6; 11 bases align to TRBD1. Germline-derived CDR1 and CDR2 are SGHTA and FQGNSA. Unmatched junction bases numbered 5, after V lost 4 bases and J lost 9 bases. The CDR3 covers 15 residues. The CDR3 nucleotides read TGTGCCAGCAGCTCCACCGGGACAGGGGGTTCACCCCTCCACTTT. Protein product: CASSSTGTGGSPLHF. Based on the CDR3 plus reference TRBV7-2 and TRBJ1-6, the full variable domain is GAGVSQSPSNKVTEKGKDVELRCDPISGHTALYWYRQSLGQGLEFLIYFQGNSAPDKSGLPSDRFSAERTGGSVSTLTIQRTQQEDSAVYLCASSSTGTGGSPLHFGNGTRLTVT.

V is TRBV24-1 and J is TRBJ2-3; the match to TRBD2 covers 9 bases. Trimming removed 6 bases from V and 3 bases from J; junction bases left unmatched: 6. This CDR3 has 15 residues. Germline V gene sequence: CDR1 KGHDR, CDR2 SFDVKD. The CDR3 DNA reads as TGTGCCACCAGTTATAGCGGGAGACCTACAGATACGCAGTATTTT. Its protein product is CATSYSGRPTDTQYF.

The chain recombines TRBV5-1 with TRBJ1-5; D perhaps matches TRBD1 (5 bases). CDR3 size: 15 residues. V was clipped by 4 bases and J by 5 bases, with 16 bases between them. Germline V gives CDR1 SGHRS, CDR2 YFSETQ. The DNA for the CDR3 is TGCGCCAGCAGCCTGCCATTCTCCAGGGATCAGCCCCAGCATTTT. Translated, it gives CASSLPFSRDQPQHF.

The gene calls are TRBV10-2 and TRBJ1-1, with 7 bases aligning to TRBD1. The J segment lost 1 base and the V segment lost 5 bases, leaving 7 bases of the junction unmatched. Germline V gene lookup returns CDR1 WSHSY and CDR2 SAAADI. This CDR3 is 15 amino acids long. Written as DNA, the CDR3 is TGCGCCAGCAGTCCCACTCGGACAGGGAACACTGAAGCTTTCTTT. Protein sequence: CASSPTRTGNTEAFF.

The chain carries TRBV6-5 and TRBJ2-6, with TRBD1 matching 7 bases. The CDR3 is 16 amino acids. CDR1 is MNHEY and CDR2 is SVGAGI in the germline V gene. With V trimmed by 3 bases and J by 2 bases, 4 bases remained unmatched. CDR3 bases: TGTGCCAGCAGTTATACAGGGGTAGCTGGGGCCAACGTCCTGACTTTC. As protein: CASSYTGVAGANVLTF.